One sample yielded the 9 T cell receptor beta chains listed below, sequenced in a study of tumor and adjacent non-tumor tissue in lung cancer. Three rounds of nested PCR, following a modified ARM-PCR protocol, produced the TCRbeta library. TCRdb itself ran the multiplex PCR reads through MiXCR, one entry per CDR3 protein. This sample has roughly 74,000 distinct CDR3 sequences, with about 80% found just once. The template was RNA from unsorted bulk tissue. The normal lung tissue was taken more than 3 cm from the tumor edge. The sample comprised distant non-tumor lung tissue. Receptor source: a man aged 65 to 79 with non-small cell lung cancer.

J is TRBJ2-7 and V is TRBV11-2; TRBD2 is a possible D gene (5 bases). V lost 5 bases to trimming and J lost 0 bases, with 17 bases between them. Germline-derived CDR1 and CDR2 are SGHAT and FQNNGV. The CDR3 is 16 residues long. The DNA of the CDR3 is TGTGCCAGCAGCCTAGGAGGTCCCGCACGCTCCTACGAGCAGTACTTC. Translation gives CASSLGGPARSYEQYF.

To note about this clonotype: Germline and junction disagree at one end, which may indicate a read error. This sequence joins TRBV28 and TRBJ2-3; 11 bases are shared with TRBD2. Germline V gene data show CDR1 as MDHEN and CDR2 as SYDVKM. This CDR3 spans 16 amino acids. This CDR3 is CVSSTPGLAVTDTQYF. Here the CDR3 DNA reads TGTGTCAGCAGTACACCGGGACTAGCGGTCACAGATACGCAGTATTTT.

With respect to this clonotype: This may be a read error: a much more frequent sequence differs by one nucleotide. This sequence joins TRBV5-4 and TRBJ2-7, with TRBD1 identical over 12 bases. CDR3 length equals 14 residues. CDR1 and CDR2 (germline): SGHNT, YYREEE (reference sequence). CDR3 DNA: TGTGCCAGCAGCTACGGGACAGGGGGCTACGAGCAGCACTTC. Its translation is CASSYGTGGYEQHF. Based on the CDR3 plus reference TRBV5-4 and TRBJ2-7, the full variable domain is ETGVTQSPTHLIKTRGQQVTLRCSSQSGHNTVSWYQQALGQGPQFIFQYYREEENGRGNFPPRFSGLQFPNYSSELNVNALELDDSALYLCASSYGTGGYEQHFGPGTRLTVT.

This clonotype was seen just once. The rearrangement links TRBV5-4 to TRBJ2-5; D gene ambiguous. V lost 0 bases, J lost 10 bases, and 13 bases lay in between. The CDR3 contains 13 residues. The germline gives CDR1 SGHNT, CDR2 YYREEE (reference sequence). As DNA, the CDR3 is TGTGCCAGCAGCTTGGGGGGTGAAAAGATCCAGTACTTC. Its translation is CASSLGGEKIQYF.

A word on this clonotype: A junction end diverges from the germline sequence, so it may reflect a read error. J is TRBJ2-7 and V is TRBV4-2, with 11 positions matching TRBD2. CDR1 and CDR2 from the germline V gene are LGHNA and YNFKEQ. The CDR3 has 16 amino acids. The CDR3 sequence: CASSRGTSGPSYEQHF. In DNA form, the CDR3 reads TGTGCCAGCAGCCGGGGGACTAGCGGTCCATCCTACGAGCAGCACTTC.

Concerning this clonotype itself: A read error may be the cause here, since a much bigger clone is one base away. This rearrangement joins TRBV12-3 or TRBV12-4 to TRBJ2-1; 7 nucleotides agree with TRBD1. The CDR3 has 15 residues. The CDR3 loop reads CVSSPDREPYNEQFF. In DNA form, the CDR3 reads TGTGTCAGCAGTCCAGACAGGGAACCCTACAATGAGCAGTTCTTC.

V and J are TRBV20-1 and TRBJ1-5, with D possibly matching TRBD1 (5 bases). Germline CDR1 DFQATT, CDR2 SNEGSKA (reference sequence). The CDR3 spans 14 residues. V shed 4 bases and J shed 4 bases, with 14 bases lying between them. The CDR3 DNA is TGCAGTGCTATAGATTACAAGGGGAATCAGCCCCAGCATTTT. Protein product: CSAIDYKGNQPQHF.

A word on this clonotype: This may be a read error: a much more frequent sequence differs by one nucleotide. The rearrangement uses TRBV30 and TRBJ1-2; D unresolved. CDR3 length: 14 amino acids. Germline loops: CDR1 GTSNPN, CDR2 SVGIG (reference sequence). This CDR3 reads CAWSSWSGQDGYAF. DNA for the CDR3: TGTGCCTGGAGTTCCTGGTCAGGTCAGGATGGCTACGCCTTC. The full variable domain, rest sourced from reference TRBV30 and TRBJ1-2, is SQTIHQWPATLVQPVGSPLSLECTVEGTSNPNLYWYRQAAGRGLQLLFYSVGIGQISSEVPQNLSASRPQDRQFILSSKKLLLSDSGFYLCAWSSWSGQDGYAFGSGTRLTVV.

CDR3 in amino acids: CASSVDDWEMNTEAFF. The CDR3 region has the DNA TGTGCCAGCAGCGTAGATGATTGGGAGATGAACACTGAAGCTTTCTTT. The chain joins TRBV9 to TRBJ1-1; D not certain. V was clipped by 0 bases and J by 0 bases, with 12 bases between them. Germline loops: CDR1 SGDLS, CDR2 YYNGEE. This CDR3 region has 16 residues.